This T cell receptor beta chain was retrieved from a study of T cells in Graves' hyperthyroidism and ophthalmopathy. The PBMCs were sourced from fresh peripheral blood (around 9.9 ml). This CDR3 spans 13 amino acids. Trimming took off 8 bases at V and 0 bases at J, with 8 bases between the two ends. Germline lookup yields CDR1 SGDLS and CDR2 YYNGEE. This clonotype was recorded many times. Its antigen is undetermined. Amplified TCR beta CDR3 regions came from RNA transcripts. When the TCR CDR3 underwent first-round RT-PCR, the HTBI primer set was used. TCRdb passed the multiplex PCR reads through MiXCR, listing each CDR3 protein once. The data show some 350,000 distinct CDR3 sequences, with roughly 19% seen just once and 3.7% held by the top ten. Study-wide points: Most thyroid-expanded clonotypes above 0.001 were also found in blood.

The sample consisted of blood. The rearrangement links TRBV9 to TRBJ2-2, with unresolved D. The receptor's source is a woman younger than 35 with Graves' hyperthyroidism. The CDR3 DNA is TGTGCCAGTCAGTCACCGAACACCGGGGAGCTGTTTTTT. This codes for CASQSPNTGELFF.